The clone carrying this T cell receptor (beta chain) was found a few times. Its antigen is as yet unknown. Per the germline V gene, CDR1 is DFQATT and CDR2 is SNEGSKA (reference sequence). The CDR3 has 14 amino acids. J lost 5 bases, V lost 3 bases, and 9 bases had no gene match. These data come from a study of response to subunit inactivated influenza vaccine. Study-level results: There was a suggestion from the authors that each seasonal influenza vaccination recruits few new T cells.

TCRdb recomputed calls from the RT-PCR reads with MiXCR, one row per CDR3 protein. The sample has 540,000 or so distinct CDR3 sequences; 13% are singletons. Sequencing was performed on PBMCs from blood, taken around seven weeks after vaccination. The V call is TRBV20-1, the J call TRBJ2-7, with 8 bases fitting TRBD1. This TCR derives from a middle-aged man who received an inactivated influenza vaccine. The CDR3 here is CSARRGQGIHEQYF. The CDR3 nucleotides read TGCAGTGCTAGGAGAGGACAGGGTATCCACGAGCAGTACTTC.